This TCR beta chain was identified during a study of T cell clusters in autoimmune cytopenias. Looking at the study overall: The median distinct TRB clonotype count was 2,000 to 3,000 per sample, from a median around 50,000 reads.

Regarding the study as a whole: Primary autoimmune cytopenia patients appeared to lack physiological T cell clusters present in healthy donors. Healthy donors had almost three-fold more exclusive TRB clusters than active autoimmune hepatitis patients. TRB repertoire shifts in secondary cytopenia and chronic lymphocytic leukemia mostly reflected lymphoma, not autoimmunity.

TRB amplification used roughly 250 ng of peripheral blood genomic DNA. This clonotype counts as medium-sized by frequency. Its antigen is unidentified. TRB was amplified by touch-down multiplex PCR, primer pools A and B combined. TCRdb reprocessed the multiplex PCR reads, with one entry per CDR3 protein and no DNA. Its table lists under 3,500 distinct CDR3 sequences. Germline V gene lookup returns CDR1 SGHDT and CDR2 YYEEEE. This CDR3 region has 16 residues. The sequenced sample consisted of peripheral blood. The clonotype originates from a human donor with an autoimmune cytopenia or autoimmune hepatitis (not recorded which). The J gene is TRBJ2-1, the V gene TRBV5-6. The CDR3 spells CASSLYEFGSYNEQFF. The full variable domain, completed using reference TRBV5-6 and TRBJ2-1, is DAGVTQSPTHLIKTRGQQVTLRCSPKSGHDTVSWYQQALGQGPQFIFQYYEEEERQRGNFPDRFSGHQFPNYSSELNVNALLLGDSALYLCASSLYEFGSYNEQFFGPGTRLTVL.